The table lists the clone carrying this T cell receptor (beta chain) with a few counts. The sample is drawn from a study of blood T cell repertoires in COVID-19. V lost 0 bases, J lost 7 bases, and 4 bases lay in between. Germline CDR1 and CDR2: WNHNN and SYGVQD (reference sequence). The CDR3 is 11 residues long. Repertoires were generated with immunoSEQ multiplex PCR, while TCRdb's copy carries only in-frame clones and drops some. The repertoire holds 100,000 or so clones, with under 95% as singletons. Sequencing input: peripheral blood. J is TRBJ2-7 and V is TRBV10-1, with D uncertain. This sequence originates from a woman aged 45-60 years in a cohort sampled during active COVID-19. In DNA form, the CDR3 reads TGCGCCAGCAGTGAGTCATCGGAGCAGTACTTC. Translating gives CASSESSEQYF.